This TCR beta chain was retrieved from a study of OX40 agonist ivuxolimab in advanced cancers. Study summary: Of mixed ages from roughly 23 to 80 and averaging about 60 years, the group was around 78% male. A partial response was reached by three patients: one with hepatocellular carcinoma and two with cutaneous melanoma.

The germline V gene encodes CDR1 KGHSH and CDR2 LQKENI. The CDR3 has 16 amino acids. With V trimmed by 6 bases and J by 9 bases, 15 bases remained unmatched. Only in-frame clones appear in the TCRdb table, and some are missing; sequencing was by immunoSEQ multiplex PCR. The table includes just under 65,000 clones, 86% detected once. With autoimmune disease history or systemic immunosuppression, patients were excluded. This clonotype was sampled from an adult with an advanced solid tumor such as melanoma, head and neck, liver or kidney cancer. Sequenced material: CD4+ or CD8+ T cells sorted from blood, taken in a trial of the OX40 agonist ivuxolimab. V gene TRBV18 combines with J gene TRBJ2-1; the match to TRBD1 covers 9 bases. Written as DNA, the CDR3 is TGTGCCAGCTCCCGCGGTGGGACAGGGAACCAGCTTGAGCAGTTCTTC. It translates to CASSRGGTGNQLEQFF.